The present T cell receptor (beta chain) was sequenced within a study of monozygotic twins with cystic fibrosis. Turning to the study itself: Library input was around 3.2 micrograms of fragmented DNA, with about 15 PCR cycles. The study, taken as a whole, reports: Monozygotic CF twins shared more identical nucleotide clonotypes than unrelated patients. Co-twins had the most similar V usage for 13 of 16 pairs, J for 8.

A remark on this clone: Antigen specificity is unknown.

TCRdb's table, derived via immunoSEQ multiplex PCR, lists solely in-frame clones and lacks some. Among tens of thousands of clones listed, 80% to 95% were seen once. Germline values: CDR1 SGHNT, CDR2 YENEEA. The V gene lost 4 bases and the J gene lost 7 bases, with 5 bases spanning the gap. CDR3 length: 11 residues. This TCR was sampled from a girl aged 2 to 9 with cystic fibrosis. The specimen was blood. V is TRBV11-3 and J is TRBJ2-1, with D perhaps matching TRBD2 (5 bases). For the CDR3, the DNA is TGTGCCAGCAGCTCGGGGAATGAGCAGTTCTTC. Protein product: CASSSGNEQFF. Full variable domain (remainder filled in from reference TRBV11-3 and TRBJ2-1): EAGVVQSPRYKIIEKKQPVAFWCNPISGHNTLYWYLQNLGQGPELLIRYENEEAVDDSQLPKDRFSAERLKGVDSTLKIQPAELGDSAVYLCASSSGNEQFFGPGTRLTVL.